These 15 T cell receptor beta chains were sequenced from one sample in a study of blood T cell repertoires in COVID-19. Clones were sequenced by immunoSEQ multiplex PCR, and TCRdb holds only the in-frame ones, with some missing. The sample yields around 200,000 clones, roughly 87% seen once. The sample consisted of peripheral blood. All receptors derive from a woman aged 18 to 35 who had recovered from COVID-19.

The chain has TRBV29-1 and TRBJ2-7; 13 positions agree with TRBD2. The CDR3 has 13 amino acids. The V segment lost 7 bases and the J segment 5 bases; nucleotides outside the gene matches: 5. Germline V gives CDR1 SQVTM, CDR2 ANQGSEA. DNA of the CDR3: TGCAGCGCATGGACTAGCGGGAGCCACGAGCAGTACTTC. This codes for CSAWTSGSHEQYF.

The rearrangement joins TRBV6-5 to TRBJ2-7; D perhaps matches TRBD2 (6 bases). This CDR3 is built from 16 residues. Germline CDR1 and CDR2: MNHEY and SVGAGI. Between the trimmed V and J ends, which lost 2 bases and 0 bases, there was a span of 14 bases. CDR3 nucleotide sequence: TGTGCCAGCAGTTACCGCTTTAGCGGCACCTCCTACGAGCAGTACTTC. This gives the protein CASSYRFSGTSYEQYF.

This clone occurred a few times. The V call is TRBV10-3, the J call TRBJ1-1, with 12 bases lining up with TRBD1. CDR1 is ENHRY and CDR2 is SYGVKD in the germline V gene. The junction had 4 bases not matched to a gene; V was cut back by 2 bases and J by 9 bases. The CDR3 length is 14 residues. Here the CDR3 reads CAISEPRDRGQAFF. In DNA form, the CDR3 reads TGTGCCATCAGTGAGCCTCGGGACAGGGGGCAAGCTTTCTTT.

The rearrangement links TRBV7-3 to TRBJ2-1; 7 positions match TRBD2. Germline values: CDR1 SGHTA, CDR2 FQGTGA. V dropped 0 bases and J dropped 3; count of bases not matched to a gene: 2. The CDR3 runs 15 residues. CDR3 region: CASSLTSGYYNEQFF. The CDR3 region has the DNA TGTGCCAGCAGCTTAACTAGCGGGTACTACAATGAGCAGTTCTTC.

This rearrangement joins TRBV18 to TRBJ1-1; perhaps TRBD1 as D (6 bases). Germline loops: CDR1 KGHSH, CDR2 LQKENI. Trimming cost V 4 bases and J 7 bases, with 16 bases left between them. The length of the CDR3 is 14 residues. CDR3 sequence: CASSLDRVLGEAFF. CDR3 DNA: TGTGCCAGCTCACTGGACAGAGTGTTGGGTGAAGCTTTCTTT.

This clone was picked up a small number of times. The V call is TRBV4-3, the J call TRBJ2-1; weak D call: TRBD2 (6 bases). The CDR3 covers 12 residues. Trimming took 1 base from V and 10 from J, leaving 8 bases between them. CDR1 is LGHNA, CDR2 YSLEER, per germline. The CDR3 DNA sequence: TGCGCCAGCAGCCAAGCGGGGGTGGAGCAGTTCTTC. Protein product: CASSQAGVEQFF.

This chain links TRBV19 with TRBJ1-1; D unresolved. The germline V gene encodes CDR1 LNHDA and CDR2 SQIVND (reference sequence). Trimming cost V 8 bases and J 4 bases, with 14 bases left between them. The length of the CDR3 is 13 residues. CDR3 protein: CASQDFLSTEAFF. The CDR3 DNA reads TGTGCCAGTCAGGATTTCCTTAGCACTGAAGCTTTCTTT.

In this sample, this clone turned up once. J is TRBJ1-5 and V is TRBV6-2 or TRBV6-3, with 9 bases matching TRBD1. The CDR3 consists of 20 residues. Germline assignment: CDR1 MNHEY and CDR2 SVGEGT. V trimming: 4 bases; J trimming: 4 bases; junction bases outside the gene matches: 20. CDR3 DNA sequence: TGTGCCAGCAGTTTGGACCGGGACAGGGTTGCCACGCCAGGGAATCAGCCCCAGCATTTT. Amino acid sequence: CASSLDRDRVATPGNQPQHF.

This clone was seen a handful of times. The rearrangement joins TRBV6-5 to TRBJ1-3; TRBD1 matches 7 bases. J was trimmed by 8 bases and V by 2 bases; bases with no gene match: 6. The length of the CDR3 is 14 residues. Germline V gene lookup returns CDR1 MNHEY and CDR2 SVGAGI. The CDR3, as DNA: TGTGCCAGCAGTTACGACAGGGTACAATACACCATATATTTT. Its protein product is CASSYDRVQYTIYF.

The rearrangement joins TRBV30 to TRBJ2-1; TRBD2 might be the D (5 bases). The V and J ends lost 0 bases and 0 bases respectively, with 9 bases between them. Germline values: CDR1 GTSNPN, CDR2 SVGIG (reference sequence). CDR3 length equals 15 residues. The CDR3 protein is CAWSVRGSSYNEQFF. The CDR3, as DNA: TGTGCCTGGAGTGTACGTGGGAGCTCCTACAATGAGCAGTTCTTC. Complete variable domain (other parts from reference TRBV30 and TRBJ2-1): SQTIHQWPATLVQPVGSPLSLECTVEGTSNPNLYWYRQAAGRGLQLLFYSVGIGQISSEVPQNLSASRPQDRQFILSSKKLLLSDSGFYLCAWSVRGSSYNEQFFGPGTRLTVL.

V usage is TRBV15 and J usage is TRBJ2-1; the D gene is possibly TRBD1 (6 bases). The CDR3 covers 15 residues. Deletions cut 4 bases from V and 3 bases from J, with 13 bases between. Germline V gene data show CDR1 as LNHNV and CDR2 as YYDKDF (reference sequence). The CDR3 loop reads CATSTTETGYNEQFF. CDR3 sequence (DNA): TGTGCCACCAGCACGACAGAGACAGGCTACAATGAGCAGTTCTTC. Variable domain in full (rest from reference TRBV15 and TRBJ2-1): DAMVIQNPRYQVTQFGKPVTLSCSQTLNHNVMYWYQQKSSQAPKLLFHYYDKDFNNEADTPDNFQSRRPNTSFCFLDIRSPGLGDTAMYLCATSTTETGYNEQFFGPGTRLTVL.

V usage is TRBV30 and J usage is TRBJ2-7, with 9 bases identical to TRBD2. The V gene's germline CDR1 is GTSNPN and CDR2 SVGIG (reference sequence). The trim removed 0 bases at V and 1 base at J, leaving 4 bases unmatched. The CDR3 contains 15 residues. The chain's CDR3 is CAWSVWREGSYEQYF. The CDR3 DNA reads as TGTGCCTGGAGTGTCTGGCGGGAGGGGTCCTACGAGCAGTACTTC.

The J gene is TRBJ1-1, the V gene TRBV19; TRBD1 agrees at 8 bases. V shed 0 bases and J 3 bases; nucleotides not matched to a gene: 6. Per germline, CDR1 LNHDA and CDR2 SQIVND (reference sequence). This CDR3 region has 16 residues. The CDR3 DNA reads as TGTGCCAGTAGTATAGACAGGGGGCGCCCGGACACTGAAGCTTTCTTT. It codes for CASSIDRGRPDTEAFF.

This chain links TRBV10-3 with TRBJ2-1; D not certain. Germline loops: CDR1 ENHRY, CDR2 SYGVKD. The CDR3 consists of 15 residues. Trimming removed 3 bases from V and 8 bases from J, with 17 bases in between. CDR3 sequence: CAISDPLGPSDEQFF. CDR3 bases: TGTGCCATCAGTGATCCCCTTGGGCCCTCGGATGAGCAGTTCTTC.

The J gene is TRBJ1-1, the V gene TRBV5-1; 8 nucleotides line up with TRBD1. J gave up 4 bases and V 4 bases, and 6 bases lay outside the gene matches. The germline V gene encodes CDR1 SGHRS and CDR2 YFSETQ. CDR3 size: 14 residues. CDR3 sequence reads: CASSALTGGTEAFF. CDR3 DNA: TGCGCCAGCAGCGCGCTTACAGGGGGCACTGAAGCTTTCTTT.